The present T cell receptor beta chain was sequenced within a study of OX40 agonist ivuxolimab in advanced cancers. Study overall: Clinicians treated patients with ivuxolimab, an agonistic anti-OX40 (CD134) antibody. Two patients with cutaneous melanoma and one with hepatocellular carcinoma, three in total, showed partial responses.

The germline CDR1 and CDR2 sequences are SGHNT and YENEEA. CDR3 length: 14 residues. V dropped 0 bases and J dropped 2 bases, with 7 bases sitting between them. Measured with immunoSEQ multiplex PCR; TCRdb has only the in-frame clones, and not every one. The profile shows some 64,000 clones, about 90% of them singletons. Sample: CD4+ or CD8+ T cells sorted from blood, taken in a trial of the OX40 agonist ivuxolimab. The genes are TRBV11-3 and TRBJ1-1; D gene uncertain. This TCR came from an adult with an advanced solid tumor such as melanoma, head and neck, liver or kidney cancer. The CDR3 DNA reads as TGTGCCAGCAGCTTAGACGGGGAAAACACTGAAGCTTTCTTT. It codes for CASSLDGENTEAFF.